This entry describes one T cell receptor (beta chain). As handled by the study authors: Estimation of nucleated cell counts was performed using reference gene primer amplification. The table came from immunoSEQ multiplex PCR; TCRdb's copy has only in-frame clones and leaves some out. The V and J calls and clone size are taken from that table; D and trimming were inferred from the DNA. The data hold roughly 100,000 clones, with roughly 79% observed a single time. These data belong to a study of blood T cell repertoires in COVID-19. Study background: The cDNA or gDNA used as material had been derived from T cells, B-cell-depleted T cells, or PBMCs.

Germline V gene sequence: CDR1 KGHDR, CDR2 SFDVKD. The V and J ends lost 5 bases and 7 bases, in that order; junction bases with no gene match: 4. The CDR3 consists of 15 residues. The chain couples TRBV24-1 to TRBJ2-2, with 12 positions matching TRBD2. The sequence was obtained from an older man with acute or convalescent COVID-19. Sample: peripheral blood. The CDR3 DNA sequence: TGTGCCACCAGTGTACTAGCGGGAGGTTACGGGGAGCTGTTTTTT. Translated: CATSVLAGGYGELFF.